A single sample gave rise to the 2 T cell receptor beta chains below, sequenced in a study of cytotoxic CD8 clonotypes in ibrutinib-treated CLL. Data came from immunoSEQ multiplex PCR; TCRdb stores just in-frame clones and leaves some out. The table records approximately 84,000 clones, roughly 77% of them present only once. The source was PBMCs, collected after 12 months of ibrutinib treatment. The source is a human donor with chronic lymphocytic leukemia.

A single count supports this clone. The chain employs TRBV7-2 and TRBJ2-5, with D tentatively TRBD2 (5 bases). The CDR3 is 14 amino acids. Looked up from germline, CDR1 is SGHTA and CDR2 is FQGNSA. V was trimmed by 3 bases and J by 5 bases, leaving 13 bases between them. CDR3 region: CASSFMGSRETQYF. The CDR3 DNA sequence: TGTGCCAGCAGCTTTATGGGGAGTCGGGAGACCCAGTACTTC.

This clone turned up a few times. This sequence joins TRBV5-4 and TRBJ2-7; D might be TRBD1 or TRBD2, each matching 5 bases. Germline CDR1 reads SGHNT; CDR2 reads YYREEE (reference sequence). This CDR3 comprises 12 residues. Trimming took 4 bases from V and 3 from J, leaving 8 bases between them. CDR3 DNA: TGTGCCAGCAGCCGGGACGGCTACGAGCAGTACTTC. Protein sequence: CASSRDGYEQYF.